This T cell receptor beta chain was documented in a study of ipilimumab plus nivolumab after autologous stem cell transplantation (dated by TCRdb to about 2021). Background on the whole study: Trial patients received a median of about 5 ipilimumab doses and roughly eight nivolumab doses. Patients undergoing autologous transplant for high-risk diffuse large B cell lymphoma, mature T cell lymphoma, or multiple myeloma were enrolled in the trial. Both primary refractory and relapsed disease were represented in the DLBCL cohort, where 18-month progression-free survival was about 82% and 31%, respectively. The intent-to-treat population of the trial was made up of thirty-five patients. Overall results and qualifications from the work: The authors concluded that, as post-transplant consolidation, combined checkpoint inhibition appeared tolerable. According to the authors, a biologic rationale for studying the approach further came from T cell receptor repertoire, regulatory T cell phenotype and gut microbiota profiles.

Ipilimumab was given at 1 mg/kg intravenously on day 1 of selected weeks, and checkpoint therapy started 14 to 28 days after autologous transplant. The nivolumab dose was 3 mg/kg intravenously, delivered on day 1 of weeks 1, 4, 7, 10, and every two weeks through week 26. Combined checkpoint inhibition with ipilimumab and nivolumab as consolidation after autologous stem cell transplantation was tested in a Phase Ib clinical trial. Library creation used the immunoSEQ multiplex PCR assay. Here the immuneACCESS table is served through TCRdb, limited to in-frame sequences with V and J called. Missing clones are a known gap in these copies; in checked studies unresolved V genes cover under half, and the rest lacks a known reason. For this sample there are roughly 16,000 clones; 81% appear just once. The top ten hold approximately 22% of the sample. Remarks on this clone: Its antigen is unknown. One base away there is no much larger clone; base qualities are not given.

The germline V gene (reference sequence) sets CDR1 to LNHDA and CDR2 to SQIVND. The CDR3 numbers 15 residues from cysteine through phenylalanine. The read is trimmed to its CDR3 DNA, 45 bases read in frame from base 1. For this chain, trimming is 7 bases at the V end and 4 bases at the J end, and the number of junction bases without a gene match is 8. The V and J segments used are TRBV19 and TRBJ2-1, and 9 junction bases match TRBD1. This sample comprised PBMCs, obtained in a trial of ipilimumab plus nivolumab as post-transplant consolidation. The sequence derives from a male donor with diffuse large B-cell lymphoma. The DNA reads TGTGCCAGTACCCCGGGACAGGGAGGATACAATGAGCAGTTCTTC. This sequence encodes CASTPGQGGYNEQFF.